The rows below give T cell receptor beta chains drawn from one sample of a study of PD-1 blockade in mismatch repair-deficient tumors. The assay was immunoSEQ multiplex PCR, and TCRdb's table has in-frame clones only and misses some. The repertoire holds under 95,000 clones, with about four fifths as singletons. Material: peripheral blood, obtained 44 weeks after starting pembrolizumab. Receptors were obtained from an adult with mismatch repair-deficient cancer. CDR3s include the opening cysteine and the closing phenylalanine or tryptophan. Each record gives: D gene, J gene, clone size, V gene, CDR3 DNA, CDR3 protein. A D gene is named only where the DNA matches it firmly. The size entry is marked missing in some rows and otherwise reads once, few, many or a size class.

NA	TRBJ2-6	once	TRBV5-6	TGTGCCAGCAGCTTGCTATCTGGGGCCAACGTCCTGACTTTC	CASSLLSGANVLTF
TRBD1	TRBJ1-1	once	TRBV6-5	TGTGCCAGCAGTTATACAGGGGCAGCTTTCTTT	CASSYTGAAFF
TRBD2	TRBJ2-1	once	TRBV11-3	TGTGCCAGCAGCCAGCGGGGGTACAATGAGCAGTTCTTC	CASSQRGYNEQFF
NA	TRBJ1-2	NA	TRBV6-5	TGTGCCAGCAGTTATGATAACTATGGCTACACCTTC	CASSYDNYGYTF
TRBD2	TRBJ2-1	NA	TRBV7-3	TGTGCCAGCAGCGAACCCGGGACTAGCGGGAGTCATGAGCAGTTCTTC	CASSEPGTSGSHEQFF
TRBD2	TRBJ2-7	once	TRBV27	TGTGCCAGCGGCTGGACTAGCGGGCCCTACGAGCAGTACTTC	CASGWTSGPYEQYF
TRBD1	TRBJ1-3	NA	TRBV10-2	TGCGCCAGCAGACTGGTGAACAGGGGTAAAGGAAACACCATATATTTT	CASRLVNRGKGNTIYF
TRBD2	TRBJ2-7	NA	TRBV4-1	TGCGCCAGCAGCCAGCTTGAACGGACTAGCGGGACCTACGAGCAGTACTTC	CASSQLERTSGTYEQYF
TRBD2	TRBJ2-7	NA	TRBV6-5	TGTGCCAGCAGTGGGGGACTAGCGCGGGAGCAGTACTTC	CASSGGLAREQYF
TRBD2	TRBJ2-2	NA	TRBV6-6	TGTGCCATCGGGGGGACTAGCGGGAGGTTGACCGGGGAGCTGTTTTTT	CAIGGTSGRLTGELFF
NA	TRBJ1-5	NA	TRBV10-3	TGTGCCATCAGTGAGTCGATCGGGGAGCTGTATAGCAATCAGCCCCAGCATTTT	CAISESIGELYSNQPQHF
TRBD2	TRBJ2-2	NA	TRBV28	TGTGCCAGCAGTTTTTCCGGGAGGGCCGGGGAGCTGTTTTTT	CASSFSGRAGELFF
TRBD1	TRBJ2-1	NA	TRBV2	TGTGCCAGCAGGGGGGACAGGACCAATGAGCAGTTCTTC	CASRGDRTNEQFF
NA	TRBJ2-5	NA	TRBV9	TGTGCCAGCAGCGTAGGCCCTACCGCAGAGACCCAGTACTTC	CASSVGPTAETQYF
NA	TRBJ2-1	NA	TRBV14	TGTGCCAGCAGCCTTGGGGGTCCCTACAATGAGCAGTTCTTC	CASSLGGPYNEQFF
NA	TRBJ1-1	NA	TRBV7-9	TGTGCCAGCAGCCGTAGGAACACTGAAGCTTTCTTT	CASSRRNTEAFF
NA	TRBJ1-4	NA	TRBV6-5	TGTGCCAGCAGTTACGACAGGAGCTTTAATGAAAAACTGTTTTTT	CASSYDRSFNEKLFF